One TCR beta chain is described in this entry. The antigen is not known. The CDR3 length is 17 residues. J lost 2 bases, V lost 4 bases, and 11 bases had no gene match. Germline values: CDR1 SNHLY, CDR2 FYNNEI. This specimen comes from a study of PD-1 blockade in mismatch repair-deficient tumors. The overall study: Patients had 12 mismatch repair-deficient cancer types and were previously treated and progressing.

Study-wide results and limits: Tumor-resident clones, often absent from pretreatment blood, expanded after pembrolizumab and then contracted.

PCR or immunohistochemistry showed mismatch repair deficiency in every enrolled patient. Three pembrolizumab responders had their TCRs sequenced. Only in-frame clones appear in the TCRdb table, and some are missing; sequencing was by immunoSEQ multiplex PCR. The sample records about 120,000 clones, roughly 90% being singletons. This clonotype was sampled from an adult with mismatch repair-deficient cancer. The specimen was peripheral blood, collected just under 74 weeks after starting pembrolizumab. This chain joins TRBV2 and TRBJ2-5; 9 bases are shared with TRBD2. The CDR3 nucleotides read TGTGCCAGCAGTGGGCGGATGGCGGGAGGGCCTCAAGAGACCCAGTACTTC. It specifies CASSGRMAGGPQETQYF.